The rows below give T cell receptor beta chains drawn from one sample of a study of a mutant IDH1 vaccine in newly diagnosed glioma. TCRdb keeps only in-frame clones here, not all; method: immunoSEQ multiplex PCR. The table has 30,000 to 40,000 clones, roughly 89% seen once. The sequencing here drew on PBMCs, taken from a glioma patient treated with radiotherapy, temozolomide or both. The receptor source for this set is a man between 18 and 35 years old with glioma. Both conserved end residues are trimmed from each CDR3. A D gene is named only where the DNA matches it firmly.

>TRBV5-1|.
ASCRQESTDTQY
>TRBV2|TRBD2
ASSEGGGRGNEQF
>TRBV29-1|.
SVGPSVGEQF
>TRBV11-3|TRBD2
ASSLTSGSDTQY
>TRBV7-9|TRBD1
ASWDRGQIENTEAF
>TRBV27|.
ASSLEGQRGPQH
>TRBV25-1|TRBD1
ASRLTGATGYT
>TRBV6-5|.
ASRGAGNTIY
>TRBV7-9|TRBD1
ASSSLQRTGSYEQY
>TRBV5-6|.
ASLGSTEAF
>TRBV2|.
ASKPRERDYGYT
>TRBV29-1|.
SAASRLGTEAF
>TRBV9|TRBD2
ASSPGLAEYNEQF
>TRBV4-1|.
ASSQDETRREKLF
>TRBV5-1|.
ASSLAPNTEAF
>TRBV7-9|.
ASSPGGTGNNSPLH
>TRBV18|.
ASSSPPAEPSLDTQY
>TRBV5-1|.
ASSLGGANEKLF
>TRBV7-9|.
AVEVGYEQY
>TRBV5-1|TRBD2
ASSKTSGRAWWADTQY
>TRBV20-1|.
SATDKGEAF
>TRBV7-9|.
ASSLPGSYEQY
>TRBV5-1|.
ASSLGYFDPHEQF
>TRBV11-2|.
ASSLDGFSNQPQH
>TRBV7-8|.
ASSQPGPLFGAF
>TRBV6-5|TRBD2
ASSQLREGLLF
>TRBV30|TRBD1
ACQQGQETQY
>TRBV12-1|.
ASSFKEY
>TRBV28|TRBD1
ASSPGQGYEQY
>TRBV7-2|.
ASGRDPTYNEQF
>TRBV4-1|.
ASSLSEGGSTEAF
>TRBV19|.
ASSTQGGIQPQH
>TRBV4-2|TRBD1
ASSQDLAGQGRSPLH
>TRBV28|.
ASRRRGYGYT
>TRBV6-1|.
ASSAGGSTDTQY
>TRBV20-1|.
SAISFF
>TRBV4-2|.
ASSSGSGTYGYT
>TRBV6-5|TRBD1
ASSPKDRVGEQY
>TRBV28|TRBD1
ASSPRGPRTYGYT
>TRBV11-2|TRBD1
ASKRTGSYEQY
>TRBV2|.
ASGGEMNTEAF
>TRBV2|.
ASWSLRDGYT
>TRBV7-3|TRBD2
ASSQSSSGNEQF
>TRBV6-5|.
ASSYGRTYGYT
>TRBV6-5|TRBD1
ASSYSGTGGREQY
>TRBV7-9|.
ASSRGHEQF
>TRBV28|.
ASSFHIGEQY
>TRBV29-1|TRBD1
SISQGSYHEQY
>TRBV7-2|.
ASTKTGQETQY
>TRBV6-5|TRBD1
ASSLGDREETQY